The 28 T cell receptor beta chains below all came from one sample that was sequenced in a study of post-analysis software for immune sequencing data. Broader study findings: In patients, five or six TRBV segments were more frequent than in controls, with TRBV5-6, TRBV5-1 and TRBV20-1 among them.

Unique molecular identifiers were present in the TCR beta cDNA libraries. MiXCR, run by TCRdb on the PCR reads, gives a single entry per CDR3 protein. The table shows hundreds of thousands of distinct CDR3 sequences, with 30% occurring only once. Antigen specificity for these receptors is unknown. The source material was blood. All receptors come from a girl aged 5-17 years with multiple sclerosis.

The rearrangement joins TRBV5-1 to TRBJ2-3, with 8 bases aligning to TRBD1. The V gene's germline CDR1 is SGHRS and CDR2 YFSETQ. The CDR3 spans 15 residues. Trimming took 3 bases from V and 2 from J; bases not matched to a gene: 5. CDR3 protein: CASSSGQGLTDTQYF. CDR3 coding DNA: TGCGCCAGCAGCTCAGGACAGGGTCTCACAGATACGCAGTATTTT.

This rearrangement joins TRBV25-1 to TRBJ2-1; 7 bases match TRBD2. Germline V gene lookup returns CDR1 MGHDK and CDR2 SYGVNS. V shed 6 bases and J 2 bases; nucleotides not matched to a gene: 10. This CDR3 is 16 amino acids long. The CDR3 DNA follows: TGTGCCAGCAGCATAGCGGGCGAGGAAACCTACAATGAGCAGTTCTTC. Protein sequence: CASSIAGEETYNEQFF. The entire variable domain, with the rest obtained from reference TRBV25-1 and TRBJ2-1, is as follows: EADIYQTPRYLVIGTGKKITLECSQTMGHDKMYWYQQDPGMELHLIHYSYGVNSTEKGDLSSESTVSRIRTEHFPLTLESARPSHTSQYLCASSIAGEETYNEQFFGPGTRLTVL.

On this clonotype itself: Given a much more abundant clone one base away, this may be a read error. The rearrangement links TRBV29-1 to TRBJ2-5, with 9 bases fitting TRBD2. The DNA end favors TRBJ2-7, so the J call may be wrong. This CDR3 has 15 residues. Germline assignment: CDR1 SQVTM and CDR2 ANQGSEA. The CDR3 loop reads CSVGGSSGSRYEQYF. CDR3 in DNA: TGCAGCGTTGGAGGGAGTAGCGGGAGTCGGTACGAGCAGTACTTC.

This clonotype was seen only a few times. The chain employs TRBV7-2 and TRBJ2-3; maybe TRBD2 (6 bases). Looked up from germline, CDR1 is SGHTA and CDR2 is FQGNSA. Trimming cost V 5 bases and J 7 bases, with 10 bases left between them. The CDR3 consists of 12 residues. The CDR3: CASSRRGNTQYF. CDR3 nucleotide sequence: TGTGCCAGCAGCCGGCGGGGAAATACGCAGTATTTT.

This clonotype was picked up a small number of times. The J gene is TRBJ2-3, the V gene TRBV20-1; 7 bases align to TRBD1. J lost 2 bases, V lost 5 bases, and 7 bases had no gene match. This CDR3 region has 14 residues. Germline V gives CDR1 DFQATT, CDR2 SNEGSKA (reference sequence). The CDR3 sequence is CSALDRAATDTQYF. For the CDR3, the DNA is TGCAGTGCTCTAGACAGGGCTGCCACAGATACGCAGTATTTT.

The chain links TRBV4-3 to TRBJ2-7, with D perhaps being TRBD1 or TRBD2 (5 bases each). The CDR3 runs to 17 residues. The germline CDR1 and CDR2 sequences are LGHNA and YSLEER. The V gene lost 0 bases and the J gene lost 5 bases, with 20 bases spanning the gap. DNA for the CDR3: TGCGCCAGCAGCCAAGATTTGGACACCGGGGCCGCCCACGAGCAGTACTTC. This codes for CASSQDLDTGAAHEQYF.

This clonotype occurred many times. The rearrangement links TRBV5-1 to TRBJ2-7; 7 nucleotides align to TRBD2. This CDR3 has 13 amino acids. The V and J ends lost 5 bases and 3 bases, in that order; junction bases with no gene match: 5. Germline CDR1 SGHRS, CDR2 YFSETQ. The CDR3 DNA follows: TGCGCCAGCAGGTTAACTAGCGACTACGAGCAGTACTTC. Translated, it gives CASRLTSDYEQYF.

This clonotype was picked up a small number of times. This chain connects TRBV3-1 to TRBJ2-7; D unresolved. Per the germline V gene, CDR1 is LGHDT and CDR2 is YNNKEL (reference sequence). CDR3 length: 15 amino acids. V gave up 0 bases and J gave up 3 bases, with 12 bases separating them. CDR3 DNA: TGTGCCAGCAGCCAAGAGCTTGGCAGAGTCTACGAGCAGTACGTC. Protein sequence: CASSQELGRVYEQYV.

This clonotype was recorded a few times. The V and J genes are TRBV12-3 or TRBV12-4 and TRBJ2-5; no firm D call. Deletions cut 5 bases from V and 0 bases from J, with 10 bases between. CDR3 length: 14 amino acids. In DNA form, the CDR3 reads TGTGCCAGCAGTAATCAGCGTAACCAAGAGACCCAGTACTTC. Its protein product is CASSNQRNQETQYF.

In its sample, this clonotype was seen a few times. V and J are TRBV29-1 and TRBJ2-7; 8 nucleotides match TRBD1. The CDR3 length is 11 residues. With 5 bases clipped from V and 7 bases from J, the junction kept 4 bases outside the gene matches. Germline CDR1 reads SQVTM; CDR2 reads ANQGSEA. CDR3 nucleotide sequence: TGCAGCGTTTGGACAGGGCATGAGCAGTACTTC. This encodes CSVWTGHEQYF.

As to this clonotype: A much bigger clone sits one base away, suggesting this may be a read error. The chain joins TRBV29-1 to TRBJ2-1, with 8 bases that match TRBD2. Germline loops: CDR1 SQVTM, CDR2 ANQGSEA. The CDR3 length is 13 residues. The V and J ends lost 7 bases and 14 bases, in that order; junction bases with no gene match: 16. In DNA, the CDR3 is TGCAGCGGCGCCCCTGGGGCGGGAGGCAGGGAGTTCTTC. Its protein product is CSGAPGAGGREFF.

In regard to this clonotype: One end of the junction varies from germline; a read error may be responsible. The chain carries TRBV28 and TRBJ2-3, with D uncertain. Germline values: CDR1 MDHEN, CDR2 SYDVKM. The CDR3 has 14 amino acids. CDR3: CASSLRHPGASRNF. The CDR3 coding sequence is TGTGCCAGCAGTTTAAGGCACCCGGGCGCATCCAGAAATTTT.

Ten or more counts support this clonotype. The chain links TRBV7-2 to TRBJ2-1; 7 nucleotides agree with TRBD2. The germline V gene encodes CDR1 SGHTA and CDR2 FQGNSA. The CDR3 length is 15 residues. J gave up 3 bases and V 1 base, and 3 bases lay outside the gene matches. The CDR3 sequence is CASSLGLAVYNEQFF. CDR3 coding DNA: TGTGCCAGCAGCTTAGGGCTAGCGGTCTACAATGAGCAGTTCTTC.

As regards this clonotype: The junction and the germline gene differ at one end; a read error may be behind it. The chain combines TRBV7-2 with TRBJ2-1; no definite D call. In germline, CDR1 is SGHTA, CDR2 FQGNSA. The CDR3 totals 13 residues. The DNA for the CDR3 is TGTGCCGGCAGCTTAGTTGGGTACAATGAGCAGTTCTTC. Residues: CAGSLVGYNEQFF. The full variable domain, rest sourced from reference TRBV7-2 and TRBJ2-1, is GAGVSQSPSNKVTEKGKDVELRCDPISGHTALYWYRQSLGQGLEFLIYFQGNSAPDKSGLPSDRFSAERTGGSVSTLTIQRTQQEDSAVYLCAGSLVGYNEQFFGPGTRLTVL.

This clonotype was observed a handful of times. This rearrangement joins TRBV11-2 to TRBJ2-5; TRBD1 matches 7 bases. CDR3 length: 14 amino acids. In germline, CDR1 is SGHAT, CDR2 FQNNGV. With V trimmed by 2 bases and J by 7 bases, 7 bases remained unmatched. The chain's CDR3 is CASSLTHPGGTQYF. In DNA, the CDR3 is TGTGCCAGCAGCTTAACACACCCAGGGGGGACCCAGTACTTC.

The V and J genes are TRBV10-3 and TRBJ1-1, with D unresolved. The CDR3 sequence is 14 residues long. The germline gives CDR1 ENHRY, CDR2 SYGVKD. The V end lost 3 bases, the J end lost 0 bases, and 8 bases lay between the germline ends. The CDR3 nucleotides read TGTGCCATCAGTGAATGGCTGCTGAACACTGAAGCTTTCTTT. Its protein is CAISEWLLNTEAFF.

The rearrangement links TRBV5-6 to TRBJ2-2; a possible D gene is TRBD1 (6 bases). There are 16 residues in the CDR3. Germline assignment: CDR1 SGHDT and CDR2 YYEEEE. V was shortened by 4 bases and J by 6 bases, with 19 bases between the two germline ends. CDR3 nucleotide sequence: TGTGCCAGCAGCCTGGGGCACAGGGCAAATTCCGGGGAGCTGTTTTTT. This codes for CASSLGHRANSGELFF.

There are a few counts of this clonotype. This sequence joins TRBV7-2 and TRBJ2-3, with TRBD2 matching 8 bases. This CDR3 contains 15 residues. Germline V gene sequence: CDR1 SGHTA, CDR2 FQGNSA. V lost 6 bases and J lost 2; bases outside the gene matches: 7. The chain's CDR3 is CASRSGTRPTDTQYF. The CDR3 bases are TGTGCCAGCAGATCCGGGACTAGACCCACAGATACGCAGTATTTT.

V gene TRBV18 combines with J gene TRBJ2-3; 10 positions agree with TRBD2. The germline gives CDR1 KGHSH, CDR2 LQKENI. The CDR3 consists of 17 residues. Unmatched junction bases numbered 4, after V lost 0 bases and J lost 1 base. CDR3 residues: CASSPPGGTSGTDTQYF. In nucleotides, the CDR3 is TGTGCCAGCTCACCACCGGGAGGGACTAGCGGCACAGATACGCAGTATTTT.

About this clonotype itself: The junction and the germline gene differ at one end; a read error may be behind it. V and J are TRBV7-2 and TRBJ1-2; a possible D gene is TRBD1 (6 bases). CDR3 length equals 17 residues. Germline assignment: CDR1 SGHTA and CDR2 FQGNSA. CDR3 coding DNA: TGTGCCGGCAGCTTTGCGGGTGGGACACAGCAACCCAGGGGCTACACCTTC. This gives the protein CAGSFAGGTQQPRGYTF.

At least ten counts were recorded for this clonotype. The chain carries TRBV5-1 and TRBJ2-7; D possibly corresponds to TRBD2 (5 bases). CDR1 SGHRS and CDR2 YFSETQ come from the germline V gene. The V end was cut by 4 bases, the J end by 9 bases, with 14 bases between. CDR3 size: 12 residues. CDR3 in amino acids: CASSKDSGAQYF. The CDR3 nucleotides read TGCGCCAGCAGCAAGGACTCCGGCGCGCAGTACTTC.

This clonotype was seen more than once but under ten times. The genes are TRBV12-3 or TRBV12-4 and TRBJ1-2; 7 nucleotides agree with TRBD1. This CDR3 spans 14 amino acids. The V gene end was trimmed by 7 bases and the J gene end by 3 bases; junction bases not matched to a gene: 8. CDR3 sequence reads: CASTIQGTDYGYTF. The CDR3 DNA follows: TGTGCCAGCACCATACAGGGGACGGACTATGGCTACACCTTC.

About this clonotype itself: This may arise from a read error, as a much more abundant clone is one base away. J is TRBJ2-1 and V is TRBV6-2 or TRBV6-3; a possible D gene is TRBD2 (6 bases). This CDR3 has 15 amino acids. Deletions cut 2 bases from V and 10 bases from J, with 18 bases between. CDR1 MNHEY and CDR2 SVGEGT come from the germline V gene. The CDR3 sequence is CASSYSSVAAYEQFF. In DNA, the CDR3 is TGTGCCAGCAGTTACAGCAGCGTAGCGGCCTACGAGCAGTTCTTC.

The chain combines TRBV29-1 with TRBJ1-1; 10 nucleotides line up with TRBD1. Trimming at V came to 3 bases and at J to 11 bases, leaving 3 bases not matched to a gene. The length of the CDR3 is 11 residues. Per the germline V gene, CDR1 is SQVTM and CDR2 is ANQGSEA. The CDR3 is CSVEDRGDAFF. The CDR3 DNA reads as TGCAGCGTTGAGGACAGGGGGGATGCTTTCTTT.

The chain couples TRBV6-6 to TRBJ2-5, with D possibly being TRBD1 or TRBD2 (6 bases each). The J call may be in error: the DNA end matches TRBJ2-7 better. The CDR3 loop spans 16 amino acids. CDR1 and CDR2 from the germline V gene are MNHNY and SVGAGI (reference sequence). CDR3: CASSCSDGGLNYEQYF. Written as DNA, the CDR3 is TGTGCCAGCAGTTGCTCCGATGGGGGGCTCAACTACGAGCAGTACTTC.

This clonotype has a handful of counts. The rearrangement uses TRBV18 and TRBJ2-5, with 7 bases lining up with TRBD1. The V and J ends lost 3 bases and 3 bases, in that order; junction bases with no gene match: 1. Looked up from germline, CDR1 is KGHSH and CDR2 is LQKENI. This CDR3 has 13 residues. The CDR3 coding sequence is TGTGCCAGCTCACCCGGGACAGAAGAGACCCAGTACTTC. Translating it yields CASSPGTEETQYF.

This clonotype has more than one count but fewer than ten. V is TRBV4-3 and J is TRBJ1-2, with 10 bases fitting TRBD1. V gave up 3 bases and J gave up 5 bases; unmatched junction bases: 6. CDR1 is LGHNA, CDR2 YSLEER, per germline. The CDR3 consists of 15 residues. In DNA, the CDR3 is TGCGCCAGCAGCCACGGAGGACAGGGGGGATATGGCTACACCTTC. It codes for CASSHGGQGGYGYTF.

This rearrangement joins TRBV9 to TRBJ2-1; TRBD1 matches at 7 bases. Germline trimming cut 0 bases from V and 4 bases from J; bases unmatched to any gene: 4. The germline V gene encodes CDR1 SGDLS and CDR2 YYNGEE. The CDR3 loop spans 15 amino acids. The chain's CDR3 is CASSVEGQPYNEQFF. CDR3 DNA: TGTGCCAGCAGCGTAGAGGGACAGCCTTACAATGAGCAGTTCTTC.